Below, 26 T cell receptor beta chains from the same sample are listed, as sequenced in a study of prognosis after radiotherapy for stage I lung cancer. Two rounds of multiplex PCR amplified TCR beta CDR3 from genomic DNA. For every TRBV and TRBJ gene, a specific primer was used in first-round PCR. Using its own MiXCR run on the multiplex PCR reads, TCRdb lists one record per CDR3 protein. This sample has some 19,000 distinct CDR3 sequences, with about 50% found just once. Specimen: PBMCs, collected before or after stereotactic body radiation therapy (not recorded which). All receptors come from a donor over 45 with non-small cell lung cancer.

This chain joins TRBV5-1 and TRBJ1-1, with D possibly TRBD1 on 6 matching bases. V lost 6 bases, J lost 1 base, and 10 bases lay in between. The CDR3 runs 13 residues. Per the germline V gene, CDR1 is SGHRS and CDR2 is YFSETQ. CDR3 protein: CASTPDRNTEAFF. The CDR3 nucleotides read TGCGCCAGCACCCCGGACAGGAACACTGAAGCTTTCTTT.

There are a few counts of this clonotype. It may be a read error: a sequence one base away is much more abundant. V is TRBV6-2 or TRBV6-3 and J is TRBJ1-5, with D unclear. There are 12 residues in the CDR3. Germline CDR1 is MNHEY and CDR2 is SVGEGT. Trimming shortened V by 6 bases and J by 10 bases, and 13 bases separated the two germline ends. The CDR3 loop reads CASRTEGCPQHF. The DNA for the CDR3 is TGTGCCAGCAGAACCGAAGGGTGTCCCCAGCATTTT.

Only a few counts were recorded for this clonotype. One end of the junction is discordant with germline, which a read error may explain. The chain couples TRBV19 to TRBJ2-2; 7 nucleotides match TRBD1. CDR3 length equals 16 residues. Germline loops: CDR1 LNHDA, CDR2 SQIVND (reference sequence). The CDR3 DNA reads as TGTGCCTGTAGTATAGCCCTGGGACAGAGCACCGGGGAGCTGTTTTTT. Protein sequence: CACSIALGQSTGELFF.

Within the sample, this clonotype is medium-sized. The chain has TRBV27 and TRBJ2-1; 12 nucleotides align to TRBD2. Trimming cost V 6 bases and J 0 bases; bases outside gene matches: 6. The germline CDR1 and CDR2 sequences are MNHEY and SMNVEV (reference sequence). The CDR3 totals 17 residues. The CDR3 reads CASSLLAGGSSYNEQFF. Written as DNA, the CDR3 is TGTGCCAGCAGCCTACTAGCGGGAGGTTCCTCCTACAATGAGCAGTTCTTC.

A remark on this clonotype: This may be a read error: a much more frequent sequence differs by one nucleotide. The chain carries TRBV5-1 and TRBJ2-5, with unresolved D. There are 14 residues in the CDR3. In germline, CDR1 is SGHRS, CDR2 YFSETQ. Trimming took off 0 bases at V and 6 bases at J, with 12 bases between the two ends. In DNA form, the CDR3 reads TGCGCCAGCAGCTTGGACGTGCCCGAAAAGACCCAGTACTTC. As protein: CASSLDVPEKTQYF. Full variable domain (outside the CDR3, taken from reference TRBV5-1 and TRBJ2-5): KAGVTQTPRYLIKTRGQQVTLSCSPISGHRSVSWYQQTPGQGLQFLFEYFSETQRNKGNFPGRFSGRQFSNSRSEMNVSTLELGDSALYLCASSLDVPEKTQYFGPGTRLLVL.

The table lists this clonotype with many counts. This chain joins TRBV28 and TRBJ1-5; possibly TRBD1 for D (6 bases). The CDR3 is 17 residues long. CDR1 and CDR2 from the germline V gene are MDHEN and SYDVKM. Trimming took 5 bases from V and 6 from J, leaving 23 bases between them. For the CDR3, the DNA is TGTGCCAGCAGTCTTGGACGGGGCTGGGGGGCTTTTCAGCCCCAGCATTTT. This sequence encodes CASSLGRGWGAFQPQHF.

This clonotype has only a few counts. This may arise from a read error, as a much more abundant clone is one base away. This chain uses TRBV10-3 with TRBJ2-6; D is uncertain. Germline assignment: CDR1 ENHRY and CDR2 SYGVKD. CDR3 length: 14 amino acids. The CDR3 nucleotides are TGTGCCATCAGGGAGTACTCTGGGTCCAACGTCCTGACTTTC. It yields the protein CAIREYSGSNVLTF.

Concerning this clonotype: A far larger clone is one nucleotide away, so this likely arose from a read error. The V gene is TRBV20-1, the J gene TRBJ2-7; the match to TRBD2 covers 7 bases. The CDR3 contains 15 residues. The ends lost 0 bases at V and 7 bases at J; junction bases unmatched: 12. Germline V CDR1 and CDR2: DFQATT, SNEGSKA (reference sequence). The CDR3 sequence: CSARDRLAAYNEQYF. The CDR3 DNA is TGCAGTGCTAGAGATCGGCTAGCGGCCTACAATGAGCAGTACTTC.

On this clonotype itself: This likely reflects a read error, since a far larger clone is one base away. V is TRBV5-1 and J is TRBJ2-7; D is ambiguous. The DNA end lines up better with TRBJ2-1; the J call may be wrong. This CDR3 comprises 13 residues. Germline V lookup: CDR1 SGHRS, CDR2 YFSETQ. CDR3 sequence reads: CASSPSGVDEQFF. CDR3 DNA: TGCGCCAGCAGCCCCAGTGGGGTCGATGAGCAGTTCTTC.

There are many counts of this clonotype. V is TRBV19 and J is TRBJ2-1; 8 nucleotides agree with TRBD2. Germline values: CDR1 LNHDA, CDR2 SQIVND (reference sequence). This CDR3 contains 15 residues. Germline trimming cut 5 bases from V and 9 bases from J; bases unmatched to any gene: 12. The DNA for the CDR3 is TGTGCCAGTAGTGTTACCGGGACTAGGAAAATTGAGCAGTTCTTC. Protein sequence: CASSVTGTRKIEQFF.

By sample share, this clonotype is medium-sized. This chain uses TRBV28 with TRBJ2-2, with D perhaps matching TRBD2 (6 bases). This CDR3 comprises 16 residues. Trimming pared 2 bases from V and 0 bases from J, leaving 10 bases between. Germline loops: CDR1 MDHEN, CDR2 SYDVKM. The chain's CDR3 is CASSLRPGANTGELFF. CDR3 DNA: TGTGCCAGCAGTTTAAGACCGGGGGCGAACACCGGGGAGCTGTTTTTT.

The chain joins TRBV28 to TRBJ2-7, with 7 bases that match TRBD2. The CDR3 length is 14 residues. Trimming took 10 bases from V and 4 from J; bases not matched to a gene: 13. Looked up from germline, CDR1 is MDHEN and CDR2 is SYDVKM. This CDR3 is CAISSSGSTYEQYF. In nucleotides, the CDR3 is TGTGCCATCAGCTCTAGCGGTAGCACGTACGAGCAGTACTTC.

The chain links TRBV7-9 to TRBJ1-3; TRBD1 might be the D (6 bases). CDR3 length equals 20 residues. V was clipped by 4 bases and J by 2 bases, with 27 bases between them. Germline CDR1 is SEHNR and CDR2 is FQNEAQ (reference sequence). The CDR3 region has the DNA TGTGCCAGCAGCTCTAGGAGTACATGGGGCGGAGGGGGTGCTGGAAACACCATATATTTT. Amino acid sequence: CASSSRSTWGGGGAGNTIYF.

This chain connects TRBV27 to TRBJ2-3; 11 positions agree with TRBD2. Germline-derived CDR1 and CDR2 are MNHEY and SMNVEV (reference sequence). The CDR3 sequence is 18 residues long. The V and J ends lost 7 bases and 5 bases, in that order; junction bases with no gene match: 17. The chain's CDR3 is CASIPPTGLAVVLDTQYF. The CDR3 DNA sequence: TGTGCCAGCATTCCCCCTACGGGACTAGCGGTAGTATTAGATACGCAGTATTTT.

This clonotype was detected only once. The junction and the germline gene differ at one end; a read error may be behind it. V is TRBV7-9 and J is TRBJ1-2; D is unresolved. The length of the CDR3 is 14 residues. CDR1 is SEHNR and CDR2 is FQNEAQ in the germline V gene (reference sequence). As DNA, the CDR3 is TGTGCAAGCAGCTCGGCCACAGCAGACTATGGCTACACCTTC. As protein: CASSSATADYGYTF.

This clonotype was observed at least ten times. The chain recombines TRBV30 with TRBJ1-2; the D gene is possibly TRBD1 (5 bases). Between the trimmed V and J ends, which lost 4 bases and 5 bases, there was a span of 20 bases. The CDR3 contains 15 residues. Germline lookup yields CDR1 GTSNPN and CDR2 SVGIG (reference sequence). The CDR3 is CAWKPGGLGRYGYTF. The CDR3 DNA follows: TGTGCCTGGAAGCCCGGGGGACTCGGACGTTATGGCTACACCTTC.

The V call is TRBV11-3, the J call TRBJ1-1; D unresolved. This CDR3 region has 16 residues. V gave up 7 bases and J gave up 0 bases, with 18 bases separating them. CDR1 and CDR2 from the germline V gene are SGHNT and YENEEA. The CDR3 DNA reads TGTGCCAGCATGGACGGACGGTGGTCAATGAACACTGAAGCTTTCTTT. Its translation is CASMDGRWSMNTEAFF.

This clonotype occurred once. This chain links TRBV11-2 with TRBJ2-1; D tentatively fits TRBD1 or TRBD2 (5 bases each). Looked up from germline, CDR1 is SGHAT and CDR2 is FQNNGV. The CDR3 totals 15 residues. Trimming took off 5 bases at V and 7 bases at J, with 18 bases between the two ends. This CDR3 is CASSDTPGARNEQFF. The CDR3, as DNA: TGTGCCAGCAGCGATACCCCCGGGGCTAGGAATGAGCAGTTCTTC.

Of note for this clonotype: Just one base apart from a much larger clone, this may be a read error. The CDR3 coding sequence is TGCAGTGCTAGTCCGGGGACTAGCGGGGCCTACAATGAGCAGTTCTTC. Its protein is CSASPGTSGAYNEQFF. V is TRBV20-1 and J is TRBJ2-1; 13 nucleotides align to TRBD2. This CDR3 is 16 amino acids long. CDR1 is DFQATT, CDR2 SNEGSKA, per germline (reference sequence). Trimming at V came to 3 bases and at J to 2 bases, leaving 4 bases not matched to a gene.

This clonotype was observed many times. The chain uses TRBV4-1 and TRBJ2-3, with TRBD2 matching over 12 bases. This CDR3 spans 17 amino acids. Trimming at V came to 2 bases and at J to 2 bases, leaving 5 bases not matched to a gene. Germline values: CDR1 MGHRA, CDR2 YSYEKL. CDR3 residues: CASSQSGTSGSTDTQYF. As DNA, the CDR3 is TGCGCCAGCAGCCAATCTGGGACTAGCGGGTCCACAGATACGCAGTATTTT.

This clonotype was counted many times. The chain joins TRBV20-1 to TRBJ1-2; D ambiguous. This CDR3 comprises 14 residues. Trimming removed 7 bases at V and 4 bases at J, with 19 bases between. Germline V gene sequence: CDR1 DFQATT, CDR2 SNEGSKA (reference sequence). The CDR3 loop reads CSGRDPQVGYGYTF. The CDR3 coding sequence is TGCAGTGGCCGTGACCCCCAAGTGGGCTATGGCTACACCTTC.

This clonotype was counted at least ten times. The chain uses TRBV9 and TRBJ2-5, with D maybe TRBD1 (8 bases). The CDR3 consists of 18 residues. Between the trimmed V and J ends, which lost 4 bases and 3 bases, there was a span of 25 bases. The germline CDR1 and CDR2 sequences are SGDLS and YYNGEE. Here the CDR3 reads CASSSGGGRGPWEETQYF. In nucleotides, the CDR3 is TGTGCCAGCAGCTCTGGGGGGGGCAGGGGGCCTTGGGAAGAGACCCAGTACTTC. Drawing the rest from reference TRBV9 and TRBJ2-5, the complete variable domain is DSGVTQTPKHLITATGQRVTLRCSPRSGDLSVYWYQQSLDQGLQFLIQYYNGEERAKGNILERFSAQQFPDLHSELNLSSLELGDSALYFCASSSGGGRGPWEETQYFGPGTRLLVL.

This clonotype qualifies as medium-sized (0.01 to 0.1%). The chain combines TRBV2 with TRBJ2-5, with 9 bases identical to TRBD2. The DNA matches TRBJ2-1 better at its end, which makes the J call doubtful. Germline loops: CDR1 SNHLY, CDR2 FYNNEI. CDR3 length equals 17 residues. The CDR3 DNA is TGTGCCAGCAGCCCTCGGGCTAGCGGGAATTTGGGCAATGAGCAGTTCTTC. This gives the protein CASSPRASGNLGNEQFF.

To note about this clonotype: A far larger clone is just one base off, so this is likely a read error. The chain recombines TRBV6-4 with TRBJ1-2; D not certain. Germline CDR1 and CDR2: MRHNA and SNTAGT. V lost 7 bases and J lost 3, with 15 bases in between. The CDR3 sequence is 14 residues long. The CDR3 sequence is CASNTGALYYGYTF. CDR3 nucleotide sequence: TGTGCCAGCAACACGGGAGCTCTCTACTATGGCTACACCTTC.

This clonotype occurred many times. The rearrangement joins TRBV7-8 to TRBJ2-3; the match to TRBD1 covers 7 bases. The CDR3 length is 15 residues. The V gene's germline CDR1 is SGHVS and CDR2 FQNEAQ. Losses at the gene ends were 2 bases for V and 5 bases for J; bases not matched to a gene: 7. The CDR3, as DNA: TGTGCCAGCAGCTTAAGGGACAGCGTAAGAGATACGCAGTATTTT. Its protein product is CASSLRDSVRDTQYF. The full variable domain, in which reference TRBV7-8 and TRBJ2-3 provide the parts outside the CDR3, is GAGVSQSPRYKVAKRGQDVALRCDPISGHVSLFWYQQALGQGPEFLTYFQNEAQLDKSGLPSDRFFAERPEGSVSTLKIQRTQQEDSAVYLCASSLRDSVRDTQYFGPGTRLTVL.

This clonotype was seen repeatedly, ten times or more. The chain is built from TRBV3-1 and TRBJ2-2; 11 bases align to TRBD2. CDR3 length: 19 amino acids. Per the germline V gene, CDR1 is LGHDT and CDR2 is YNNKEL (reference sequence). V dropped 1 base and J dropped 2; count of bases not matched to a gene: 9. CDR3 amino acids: CASSQGLVSGRENTGELFF. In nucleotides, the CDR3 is TGTGCCAGCAGCCAAGGTTTGGTTAGCGGGAGGGAAAACACCGGGGAGCTGTTTTTT.